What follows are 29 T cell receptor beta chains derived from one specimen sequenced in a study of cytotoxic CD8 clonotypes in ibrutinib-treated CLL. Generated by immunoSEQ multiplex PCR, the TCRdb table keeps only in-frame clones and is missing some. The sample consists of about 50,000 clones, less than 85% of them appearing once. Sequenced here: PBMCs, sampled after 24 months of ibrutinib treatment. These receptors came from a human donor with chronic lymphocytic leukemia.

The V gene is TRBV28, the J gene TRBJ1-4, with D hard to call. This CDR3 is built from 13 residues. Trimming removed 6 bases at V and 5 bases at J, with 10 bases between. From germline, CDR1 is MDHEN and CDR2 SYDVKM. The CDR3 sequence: CASRRTVNEKLFF. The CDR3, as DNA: TGTGCCAGCAGAAGGACGGTAAATGAAAAACTGTTTTTT.

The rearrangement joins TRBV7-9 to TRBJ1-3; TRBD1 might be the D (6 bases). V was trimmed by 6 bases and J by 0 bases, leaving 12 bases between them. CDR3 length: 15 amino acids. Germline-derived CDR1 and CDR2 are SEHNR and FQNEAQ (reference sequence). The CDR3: CASRTNRDSGNTIYF. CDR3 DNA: TGTGCCAGCAGGACGAACAGGGACTCTGGAAACACCATATATTTT. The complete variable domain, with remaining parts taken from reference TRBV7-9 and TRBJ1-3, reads DTGVSQNPRHKITKRGQNVTFRCDPISEHNRLYWYRQTLGQGPEFLTYFQNEAQLEKSRLLSDRFSAERPKGSFSTLEIQRTEQGDSAMYLCASRTNRDSGNTIYFGEGSWLTVV.

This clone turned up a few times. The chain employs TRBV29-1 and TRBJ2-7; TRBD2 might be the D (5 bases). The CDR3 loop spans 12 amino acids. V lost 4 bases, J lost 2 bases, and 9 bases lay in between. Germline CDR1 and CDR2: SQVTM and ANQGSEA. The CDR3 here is CSVGTPPYEQYF. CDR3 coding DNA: TGCAGCGTTGGGACTCCCCCCTACGAGCAGTACTTC.

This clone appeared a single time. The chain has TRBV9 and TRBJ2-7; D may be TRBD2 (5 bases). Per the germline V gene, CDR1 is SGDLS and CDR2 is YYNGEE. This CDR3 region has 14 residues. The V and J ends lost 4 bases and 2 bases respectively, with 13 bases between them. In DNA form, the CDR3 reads TGTGCCAGCAGCCGAAGCGGTACAGCCTACGAGCAGTACTTC. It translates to CASSRSGTAYEQYF.

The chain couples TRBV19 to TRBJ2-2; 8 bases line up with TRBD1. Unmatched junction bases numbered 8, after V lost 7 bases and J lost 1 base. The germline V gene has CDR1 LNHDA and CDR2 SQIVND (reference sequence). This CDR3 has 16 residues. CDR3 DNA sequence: TGTGCCAGTATCCTACAGGGGGGAATGAACACCGGGGAGCTGTTTTTT. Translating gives CASILQGGMNTGELFF.

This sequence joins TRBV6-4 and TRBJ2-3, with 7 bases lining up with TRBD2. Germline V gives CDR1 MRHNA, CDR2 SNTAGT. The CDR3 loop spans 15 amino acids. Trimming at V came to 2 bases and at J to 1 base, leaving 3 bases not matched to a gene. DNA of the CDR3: TGTGCCAGCAGTGACCAGGCGGGAGGCACAGATACGCAGTATTTT. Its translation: CASSDQAGGTDTQYF.

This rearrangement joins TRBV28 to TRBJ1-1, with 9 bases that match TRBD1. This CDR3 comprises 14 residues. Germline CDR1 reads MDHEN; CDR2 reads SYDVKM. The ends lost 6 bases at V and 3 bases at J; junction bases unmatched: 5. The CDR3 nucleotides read TGTGCCAGCAGGACAGGGGGTACCTACACTGAAGCTTTCTTT. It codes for CASRTGGTYTEAFF.

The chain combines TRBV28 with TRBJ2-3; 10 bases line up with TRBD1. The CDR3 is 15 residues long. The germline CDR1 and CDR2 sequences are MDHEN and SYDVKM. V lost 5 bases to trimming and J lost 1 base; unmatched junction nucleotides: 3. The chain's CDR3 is CASSKTGGGTDTQYF. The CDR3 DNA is TGTGCCAGCAGTAAGACAGGGGGCGGCACAGATACGCAGTATTTT.

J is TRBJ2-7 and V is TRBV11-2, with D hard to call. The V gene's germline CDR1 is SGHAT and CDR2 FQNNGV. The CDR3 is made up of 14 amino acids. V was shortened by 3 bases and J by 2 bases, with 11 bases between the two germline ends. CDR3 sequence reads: CASSFNDPAYEQYF. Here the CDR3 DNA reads TGTGCCAGCAGCTTCAACGATCCCGCCTACGAGCAGTACTTC. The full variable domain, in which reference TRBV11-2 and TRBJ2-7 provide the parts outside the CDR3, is EAGVAQSPRYKIIEKRQSVAFWCNPISGHATLYWYQQILGQGPKLLIQFQNNGVVDDSQLPKDRFSAERLKGVDSTLKIQPAKLEDSAVYLCASSFNDPAYEQYFGPGTRLTVT.

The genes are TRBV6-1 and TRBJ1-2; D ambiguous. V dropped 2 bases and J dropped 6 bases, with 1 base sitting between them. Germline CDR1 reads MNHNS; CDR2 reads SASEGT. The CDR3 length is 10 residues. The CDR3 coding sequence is TGTGCCAGCAGTGAACATGGCTACACCTTC. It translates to CASSEHGYTF.

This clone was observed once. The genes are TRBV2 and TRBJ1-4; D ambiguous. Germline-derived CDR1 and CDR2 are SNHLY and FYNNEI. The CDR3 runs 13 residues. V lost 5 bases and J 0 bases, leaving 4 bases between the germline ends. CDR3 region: CASSQATNEKLFF. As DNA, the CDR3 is TGTGCCAGCAGTCAGGCAACTAATGAAAAACTGTTTTTT.

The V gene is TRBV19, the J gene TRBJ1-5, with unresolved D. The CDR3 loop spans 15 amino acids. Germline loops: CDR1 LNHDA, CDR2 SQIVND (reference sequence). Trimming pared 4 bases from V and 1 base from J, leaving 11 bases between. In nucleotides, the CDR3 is TGTGCCAGTAGTAACCCACCGATAAGCAATCAGCCCCAGCATTTT. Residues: CASSNPPISNQPQHF.

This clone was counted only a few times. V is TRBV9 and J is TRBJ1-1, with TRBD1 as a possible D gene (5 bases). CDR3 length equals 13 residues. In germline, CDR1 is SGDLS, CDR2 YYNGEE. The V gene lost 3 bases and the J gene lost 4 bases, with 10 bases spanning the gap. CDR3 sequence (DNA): TGTGCCAGCAGCGCGGGACGGGGCACTGAAGCTTTCTTT. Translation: CASSAGRGTEAFF.

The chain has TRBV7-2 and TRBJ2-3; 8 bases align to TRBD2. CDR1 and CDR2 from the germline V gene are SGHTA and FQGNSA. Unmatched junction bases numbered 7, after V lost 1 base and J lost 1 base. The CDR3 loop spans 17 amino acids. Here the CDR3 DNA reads TGTGCCAGCAGCTTAGGGGCTAGCGGGTTCCGCACAGATACGCAGTATTTT. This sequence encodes CASSLGASGFRTDTQYF.

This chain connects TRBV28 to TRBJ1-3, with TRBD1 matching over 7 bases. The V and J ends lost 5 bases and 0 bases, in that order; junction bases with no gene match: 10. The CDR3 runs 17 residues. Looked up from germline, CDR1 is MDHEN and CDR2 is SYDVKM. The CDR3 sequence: CASSPRDSAFSGNTIYF. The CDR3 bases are TGTGCCAGCAGTCCACGGGACAGCGCCTTCTCTGGAAACACCATATATTTT.

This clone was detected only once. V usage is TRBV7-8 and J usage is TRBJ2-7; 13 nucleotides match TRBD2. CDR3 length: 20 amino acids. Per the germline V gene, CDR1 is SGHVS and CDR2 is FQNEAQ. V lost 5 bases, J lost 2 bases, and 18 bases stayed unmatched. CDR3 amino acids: CASSKITPGLAGPGPYEQYF. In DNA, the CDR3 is TGTGCCAGCAGCAAGATCACACCGGGACTAGCGGGACCGGGGCCCTACGAGCAGTACTTC.

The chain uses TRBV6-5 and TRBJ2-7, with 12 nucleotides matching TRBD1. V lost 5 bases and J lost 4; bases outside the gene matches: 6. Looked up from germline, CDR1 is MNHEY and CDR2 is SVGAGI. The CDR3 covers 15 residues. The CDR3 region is CASSGRDRGLYEQYF. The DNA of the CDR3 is TGTGCCAGCAGTGGCCGGGACAGGGGGCTTTACGAGCAGTACTTC.

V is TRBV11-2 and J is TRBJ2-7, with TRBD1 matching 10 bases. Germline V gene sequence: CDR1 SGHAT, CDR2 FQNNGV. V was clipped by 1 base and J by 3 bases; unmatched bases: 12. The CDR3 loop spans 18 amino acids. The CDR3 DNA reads TGTGCCAGCAGCTTAGTTAACCGGGACAGGGGAAGGAGCTACGAGCAGTACTTC. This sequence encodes CASSLVNRDRGRSYEQYF. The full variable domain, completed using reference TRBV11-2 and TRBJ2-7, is EAGVAQSPRYKIIEKRQSVAFWCNPISGHATLYWYQQILGQGPKLLIQFQNNGVVDDSQLPKDRFSAERLKGVDSTLKIQPAKLEDSAVYLCASSLVNRDRGRSYEQYFGPGTRLTVT.

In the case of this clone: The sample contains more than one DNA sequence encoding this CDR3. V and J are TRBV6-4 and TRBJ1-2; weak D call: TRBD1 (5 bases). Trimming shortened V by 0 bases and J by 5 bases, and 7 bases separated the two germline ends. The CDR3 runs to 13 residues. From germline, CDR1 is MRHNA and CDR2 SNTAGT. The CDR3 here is CASSDSGGYGYTF. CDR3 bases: TGTGCCAGCAGTGACTCGGGGGGATATGGCTACACCTTC.

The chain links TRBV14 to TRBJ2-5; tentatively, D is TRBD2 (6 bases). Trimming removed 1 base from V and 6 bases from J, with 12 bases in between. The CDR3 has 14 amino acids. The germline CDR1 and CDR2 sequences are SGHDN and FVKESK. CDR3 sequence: CASSQADAGKTQYF. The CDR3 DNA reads TGTGCCAGCAGCCAAGCTGATGCGGGAAAGACCCAGTACTTC.

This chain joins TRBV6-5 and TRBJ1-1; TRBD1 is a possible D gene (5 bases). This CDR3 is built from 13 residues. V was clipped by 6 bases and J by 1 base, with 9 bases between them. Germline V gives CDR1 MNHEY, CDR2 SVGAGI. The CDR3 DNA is TGTGCCAGCAGCTCCGGACAGAACACTGAAGCTTTCTTT. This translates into CASSSGQNTEAFF.

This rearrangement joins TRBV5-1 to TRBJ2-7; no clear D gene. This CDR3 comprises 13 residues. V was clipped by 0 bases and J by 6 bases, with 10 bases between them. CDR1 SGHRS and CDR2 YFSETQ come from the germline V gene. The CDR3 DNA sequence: TGCGCCAGCAGCTTGGCGTGGAGTTTCGAGCAGTACTTC. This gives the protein CASSLAWSFEQYF.

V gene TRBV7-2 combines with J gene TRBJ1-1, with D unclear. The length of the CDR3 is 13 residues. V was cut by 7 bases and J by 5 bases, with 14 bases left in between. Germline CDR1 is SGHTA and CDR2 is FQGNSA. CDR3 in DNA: TGTGCCAGCAACCAGCAAAAGTATACTGAAGCTTTCTTT. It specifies CASNQQKYTEAFF.

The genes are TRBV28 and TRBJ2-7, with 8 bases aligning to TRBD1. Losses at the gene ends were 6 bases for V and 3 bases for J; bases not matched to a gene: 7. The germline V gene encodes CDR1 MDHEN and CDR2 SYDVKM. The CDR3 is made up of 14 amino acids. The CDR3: CASRRADRDYEQYF. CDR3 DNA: TGTGCCAGCAGGCGAGCGGACAGGGACTACGAGCAGTACTTC.

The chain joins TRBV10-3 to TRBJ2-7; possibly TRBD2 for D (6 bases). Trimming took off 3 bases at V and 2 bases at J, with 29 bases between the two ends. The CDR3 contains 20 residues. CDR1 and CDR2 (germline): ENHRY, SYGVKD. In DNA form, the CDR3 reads TGTGCCATCAGTGACCCCATTCCTACGGGACTCGCCCCCGCGACCTACGAGCAGTACTTC. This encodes CAISDPIPTGLAPATYEQYF.

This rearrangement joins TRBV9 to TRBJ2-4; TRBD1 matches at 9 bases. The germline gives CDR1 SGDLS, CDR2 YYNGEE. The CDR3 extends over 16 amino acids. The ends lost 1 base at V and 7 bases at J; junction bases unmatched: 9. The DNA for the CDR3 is TGTGCCAGCAGCGTAAGCACAGGGGGCCCGGTGAACATTCAGTACTTC. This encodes CASSVSTGGPVNIQYF.

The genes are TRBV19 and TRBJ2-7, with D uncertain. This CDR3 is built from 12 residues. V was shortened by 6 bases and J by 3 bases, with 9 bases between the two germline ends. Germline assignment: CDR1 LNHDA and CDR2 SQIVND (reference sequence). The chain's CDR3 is CASRTDDYEQYF. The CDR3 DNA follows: TGTGCCAGTAGGACTGACGACTACGAGCAGTACTTC.

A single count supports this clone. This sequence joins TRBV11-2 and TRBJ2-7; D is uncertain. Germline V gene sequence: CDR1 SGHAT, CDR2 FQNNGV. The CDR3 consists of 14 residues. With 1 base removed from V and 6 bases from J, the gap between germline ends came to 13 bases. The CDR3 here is CASSLGLQVSEQYF. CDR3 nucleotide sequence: TGTGCCAGCAGCTTAGGACTCCAAGTGAGCGAGCAGTACTTC.

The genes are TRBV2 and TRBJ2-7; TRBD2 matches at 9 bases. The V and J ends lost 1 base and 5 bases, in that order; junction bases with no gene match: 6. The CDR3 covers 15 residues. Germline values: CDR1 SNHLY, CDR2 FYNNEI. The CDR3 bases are TGTGCCAGCAGTGAAGGTAGCGGGAGTGAAAACGAGCAGTACTTC. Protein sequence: CASSEGSGSENEQYF.